The source of this T cell receptor (beta chain) is a study of blood T cell repertoires in COVID-19. Study background: There were acute and convalescent COVID-19 samples, and they came from the United States, Italy and Spain. PBMCs, B-cell-depleted T cells, or T cells provided the cDNA or gDNA that made up the material.

Authors' methods: Amplification of reference gene primers provided the estimated nucleated cell counts. Method: immunoSEQ multiplex PCR; TCRdb's copy keeps in-frame clones and lacks some. That table gives V, J and clone size, and the DNA gave D and trimming. The table lists some 100,000 clones, roughly 76% of them singletons. CDR1 is SGHRS and CDR2 is YFSETQ in the germline V gene. This CDR3 region has 15 residues. Deletions cut 4 bases from V and 0 bases from J, with 13 bases between. The sample taken for sequencing was peripheral blood. V and J are TRBV5-1 and TRBJ1-1, with D possibly matching TRBD1 (5 bases). The TCR sequence derives from a human donor in a cohort sampled during active COVID-19. The CDR3 DNA sequence: TGCGCCAGCAGCCCCTGGGGGGGAGTGAACACTGAAGCTTTCTTT. Its protein product is CASSPWGGVNTEAFF. Drawing the rest from reference TRBV5-1 and TRBJ1-1, the complete variable domain is KAGVTQTPRYLIKTRGQQVTLSCSPISGHRSVSWYQQTPGQGLQFLFEYFSETQRNKGNFPGRFSGRQFSNSRSEMNVSTLELGDSALYLCASSPWGGVNTEAFFGQGTRLTVV.